This is a list of T cell receptor beta chains from one sample in a study of cytotoxic CD8 clonotypes in ibrutinib-treated CLL. The assay was immunoSEQ multiplex PCR, and TCRdb's table has in-frame clones only and misses some. The table includes tens of thousands of clones, approximately 82% detected once. The starting material was PBMCs, obtained after 24 months of ibrutinib treatment. Source of these receptors: a human donor with chronic lymphocytic leukemia. Each CDR3 is given with its conserved first and last residue. D genes are given only for firm matches. Only some rows state a clone size, as once, few, many or a class for expanded clones.

D	J	size	V	DNA	CDR3
.	TRBJ2-3	.	TRBV9	TGTGCCAGCAGCGTAGGACCGAGAAGCACAGATACGCAGTATTTT	CASSVGPRSTDTQYF
.	TRBJ1-4	.	TRBV4-3	TGCGCCAGCAGCCAAGATAGGGGCCGGGCAAGTGAAAAACTGTTTTTT	CASSQDRGRASEKLFF
TRBD1	TRBJ1-5	.	TRBV7-2	TGTGCCAGCAGTTTTAGCGAGGGGGCGAGTCAGCCCCAGCATTTT	CASSFSEGASQPQHF
.	TRBJ1-2	.	TRBV28	TGTGCCAGCAGTCTCCCCCTTGCAGCTGTCTATGGCTACACCTTC	CASSLPLAAVYGYTF
TRBD1	TRBJ2-7	.	TRBV27	TGTGCCAGCAGTCCTACCTGGACAGGGGGCTACGAGCAGTACTTC	CASSPTWTGGYEQYF
.	TRBJ1-2	.	TRBV4-2	TGTGCCAGCAGCCAAGACAGCAGGGCCTATGGCTACACCTTC	CASSQDSRAYGYTF
.	TRBJ2-7	.	TRBV12-5	TGTGCTAGTGGTGCCCCCCGAGGTCGGTACGAGCAGTACTTC	CASGAPRGRYEQYF
.	TRBJ1-1	.	TRBV5-6	TGTGCCAGCAGCGCGCGACAGTTGGTGACTTTCTTT	CASSARQLVTFF
.	TRBJ2-3	.	TRBV6-6	TGTGCCAGCAGGGGGGGTACAGATACGCAGTATTTT	CASRGGTDTQYF
TRBD2	TRBJ2-3	.	TRBV28	TGTGCCAGCAGTTTAACGGGGAGGGCCGGCACAGATACGCAGTATTTT	CASSLTGRAGTDTQYF
TRBD1	TRBJ1-5	.	TRBV6-1	TGTGCCAGCAGTCCCGGGACAGGCTTTGCGCAGCCCCAGCATTTT	CASSPGTGFAQPQHF
TRBD2	TRBJ2-7	.	TRBV10-3	TGTGCCATCAGTGATTTAGCGGGAATCGGCTACGAGCAGTACTTC	CAISDLAGIGYEQYF
TRBD1	TRBJ1-5	.	TRBV2	TGTGCCAGCAGTTCTACAGGGGGCCGTCAGCCCCAGCATTTT	CASSSTGGRQPQHF
TRBD1	TRBJ1-5	.	TRBV5-6	TGTGCCAGCAGCGGACAGGGGGCGGCTCAGCCCCAGCATTTT	CASSGQGAAQPQHF
.	TRBJ2-2	.	TRBV11-1	TGTGCCGCGGGGCGAAAGGAGCTGTTTTTT	CAAGRKELFF
TRBD1	TRBJ1-2	.	TRBV5-1	TGCGCCAGCAGCCCGGGGGACAGAGCTAACTATGGCTACACCTTC	CASSPGDRANYGYTF
.	TRBJ2-7	.	TRBV7-8	TGTGCCAGCAGCGGACCGGGTCATTACGAGCAGTACTTC	CASSGPGHYEQYF
.	TRBJ2-2	few	TRBV5-8	TGTGCCAGCAGCTTGGAAAGGGGGGAAGCCGGGGAGCTGTTTTTT	CASSLERGEAGELFF
TRBD2	TRBJ2-1	.	TRBV4-1	TGCGCCAGCAGCCAAGAAGGGACTAGCGGGTTGGGGGAGCAGTTCTTC	CASSQEGTSGLGEQFF
TRBD2	TRBJ2-1	.	TRBV5-1	TGCGCCAGCAGCTTAATGACTAGCGGGAGTTCCCATGAGCAGTTCTTC	CASSLMTSGSSHEQFF
TRBD2	TRBJ2-1	.	TRBV6-5	TGTGCCAGCAGTTCGACTAGCGGGAGGGCCTGGGACGAGCAGTTCTTC	CASSSTSGRAWDEQFF
TRBD2	TRBJ2-7	.	TRBV18	TGTGCCAGCTCACCGGGACTAGCGACACATAACGAGCAGTACTTC	CASSPGLATHNEQYF
TRBD2	TRBJ2-7	.	TRBV7-3	TGTGCCAGCAGCGAAGGGACTAGCGGGAGCGACGAGCAGTACTTC	CASSEGTSGSDEQYF
TRBD2	TRBJ2-7	.	TRBV30	TGTGCCTGTACCACTAGCGGGATTCTGCCCGAGCAGTACTTC	CACTTSGILPEQYF
.	TRBJ2-1	.	TRBV7-8	TGTGCCAGCAGCTTAGCGGGTTCTAGCTGGGATGAGCAGTTCTTC	CASSLAGSSWDEQFF
TRBD2	TRBJ2-2	.	TRBV27	TGTGCCAGCAGTTTATCGCCGGTAGCGGGAGAACCCGGGGAGCTGTTTTTT	CASSLSPVAGEPGELFF
.	TRBJ1-3	.	TRBV9	TGTGCCAGCAGCGTAGGAGGGACGAGCTCTGGAAACACCATATATTTT	CASSVGGTSSGNTIYF
TRBD2	TRBJ2-3	once	TRBV6-5	TGTGCCAGCAGACCTGGCGGGAGGGTTAAAGATACGCAGTATTTT	CASRPGGRVKDTQYF
TRBD2	TRBJ2-5	.	TRBV7-6	TGTGCCAGCAGCTTAGGGATGAGGACTAGCCTCGAGACCCAGTACTTC	CASSLGMRTSLETQYF
.	TRBJ1-2	.	TRBV6-1	TGTGCCAGCAGTCCGAGGGGGACTAGAGGCTACACCTTC	CASSPRGTRGYTF
.	TRBJ1-1	few	TRBV10-3	TGTGCCATCAGTGAGTATGAAGGGACTGAAGCTTTCTTT	CAISEYEGTEAFF
.	TRBJ2-5	.	TRBV29-1	TGCAGCGTTGAATCGGTGCAAGAGACCCAGTACTTC	CSVESVQETQYF
.	TRBJ2-2	.	TRBV29-1	TGCAGCGTTGAACGGGGTCTTAACACCGGGGAGCTGTTTTTT	CSVERGLNTGELFF
TRBD1	TRBJ1-1	.	TRBV4-3	TGCGCCAGCAGCCTGGACAGGGGGCCAGGAACTGAAGCTTTCTTT	CASSLDRGPGTEAFF
TRBD1	TRBJ2-5	.	TRBV25-1	TGTGCCAGCAGTGAGGCAGGGGGCAGGGAGACCCAGTACTTC	CASSEAGGRETQYF
TRBD2	TRBJ2-2	.	TRBV10-2	TGCGCCAGCATCTTAGCGGGAGGGCCAGGCGGGGAGCTGTTTTTT	CASILAGGPGGELFF
.	TRBJ2-1	.	TRBV4-3	TGCGCCAGCAGCCAAGACCCTAAGGCCAGCGGATGGAACAATGAGCAGTTCTTC	CASSQDPKASGWNNEQFF
TRBD1	TRBJ1-1	.	TRBV7-2	TGTGCCAGCAGCAAGGGACAGGGTTGGACTGAAGCTTTCTTT	CASSKGQGWTEAFF
.	TRBJ2-1	.	TRBV27	TGTGCCACAGGGGACAAATCCTACAATGAGCAGTTCTTC	CATGDKSYNEQFF